These T cell receptor beta chains were read from a single sample in a study of human T cells and chemical hapten exposure. TCRdb independently ran MiXCR on the RACE reads; one entry per CDR3 protein. Of about 51,000 distinct CDR3 sequences detected, over 8% appear once; the ten largest clones hold 11% to 15%. The sequencing used whole blood, collected in connection with sensitization to the hapten diphenylcyclopropenone (DPC). These receptor sequences come from a woman aged 40 to 50 with alopecia areata. Some clones in this sample may be carry-over from other donors' samples. CDR3s include the opening cysteine and the closing phenylalanine or tryptophan. Fields, in order: J gene, clone size, V gene, D gene, CDR3 protein, CDR3 DNA. A D gene is named only where the DNA matches it firmly. The size field is filled for only some rows; it gives once, few, many or a size class.

TRBJ2-1,many,TRBV6-2/TRBV6-3,-,CASSSGTVRNEQFF,TGTGCCAGCAGTTCCGGGACGGTTAGGAATGAGCAGTTCTTC
TRBJ1-1,many,TRBV6-1,TRBD1,CASRDSLEAFF,TGTGCCAGCCGGGACAGCCTTGAAGCTTTCTTT
TRBJ2-5,few,TRBV5-1,-,CASSLIRVQETQYF,TGCGCCAGCAGCTTGATCCGAGTCCAAGAGACCCAGTACTTC
TRBJ2-7,many,TRBV3-1,TRBD1,CASSPRDRSYNYEQYF,TGTGCCAGCAGCCCCAGGGACAGGAGTTACAATTACGAGCAGTACTTC
TRBJ2-7,-,TRBV10-3,TRBD1,CAISGTGTGTSYEQYF,TGTGCCATCAGTGGTACCGGGACAGGGACTTCCTACGAGCAGTACTTC
TRBJ2-7,many,TRBV29-1,-,CSVVSRGEQYF,TGCAGCGTTGTGTCCCGGGGCGAGCAGTACTTC
TRBJ2-5,few,TRBV10-3,-,CAISEGDPGTQYF,TGTGCCATCAGTGAGGGAGACCCCGGGACCCAGTACTTC
TRBJ1-2,-,TRBV12-3/TRBV12-4,TRBD1,CASTSPGDSYYGYTF,TGTGCCAGCACCTCTCCCGGGGACAGCTACTATGGCTACACCTTC
TRBJ1-2,many,TRBV6-5,TRBD1,CASSYRQGKGYGYTF,TGTGCCAGCAGTTACAGACAGGGAAAGGGCTATGGCTACACCTTC
TRBJ1-5,few,TRBV6-4,-,CASSGQPQHF,TGTGCCAGCAGTGGTCAGCCCCAGCATTTT
TRBJ2-1,-,TRBV28,-,CASSLLYNEQFF,TGTGCCAGCAGTTTACTGTACAATGAGCAGTTCTTC
TRBJ2-2,many,TRBV12-5,-,CASGLTQINTGELFF,TGTGCTAGTGGTTTGACCCAAATTAACACCGGGGAGCTGTTTTTT
TRBJ1-4,many,TRBV12-3/TRBV12-4,-,CASSPQGWRTNEKLFF,TGTGCCAGCAGTCCACAGGGATGGAGAACTAATGAAAAACTGTTTTTT
TRBJ1-1,many,TRBV7-3,-,CASSRARLTEAFF,TGTGCCAGCAGCCGCGCGAGACTCACTGAAGCTTTCTTT
TRBJ2-2,few,TRBV29-1,TRBD1,CSAETGKNTGELFF,TGCAGCGCAGAGACAGGGAAGAACACCGGGGAGCTGTTTTTT
TRBJ1-5,many,TRBV2,TRBD1,CASSGDREVQPQHF,TGTGCCAGCAGCGGGGACAGGGAGGTTCAGCCCCAGCATTTT
TRBJ1-5,-,TRBV5-6,-,CAPEDQPQHF,TGTGCCCCCGAAGATCAGCCCCAGCATTTT
TRBJ1-6,many,TRBV3-1,TRBD1,CASSQGQARNSPLHF,TGTGCCAGCAGCCAGGGACAGGCGAGGAATTCACCCCTCCACTTT
TRBJ2-6,many,TRBV7-2,-,CASSLESPGANVLTF,TGTGCCAGCAGCTTGGAGTCACCTGGGGCCAACGTCCTGACTTTC
TRBJ1-4,many,TRBV4-3,TRBD1,CASSQEIQGKLFF,TGCGCCAGCAGCCAAGAGATACAGGGGAAACTGTTTTTT
TRBJ2-7,-,TRBV11-2,TRBD1,CASSSEQTGKNEQYF,TGTGCCAGCAGCTCCGAACAGACAGGGAAAAACGAGCAGTACTTC
TRBJ1-5,few,TRBV27,-,CASSSTGLSNQPQHF,TGTGCCAGCAGCAGTACAGGACTTAGCAATCAGCCCCAGCATTTT
TRBJ2-1,many,TRBV7-2,-,CASSLARGPRGEQFF,TGTGCCAGCAGCTTAGCGCGGGGGCCCAGGGGTGAGCAGTTCTTC
TRBJ2-7,few,TRBV20-1,-,CSAPVRYEQYF,TGCAGTGCTCCCGTCCGGTACGAGCAGTACTTC
TRBJ2-7,many,TRBV6-1,TRBD1,CASSETTGARDEQYF,TGTGCCAGCAGTGAAACGACAGGGGCACGGGACGAGCAGTACTTC
TRBJ2-3,many,TRBV3-1,TRBD2,CASSQETQRGADTQYF,TGTGCCAGCAGCCAAGAAACCCAGCGGGGGGCAGATACGCAGTATTTT
TRBJ2-1,many,TRBV2,-,CASSPTRQRSYNEQFF,TGTGCCAGCAGCCCTACCAGACAGCGCTCCTACAATGAGCAGTTCTTC
TRBJ1-5,few,TRBV18,-,CASSPGSGSSNQPQHF,TGTGCCAGCTCACCTGGCTCGGGCAGTAGCAATCAGCCCCAGCATTTT
TRBJ1-2,few,TRBV29-1,-,CSAWTANYGYTF,TGCAGCGCCTGGACGGCGAACTATGGCTACACCTTC
TRBJ1-2,many,TRBV30,TRBD1,CAWLGTVYGYTF,TGTGCCTGGCTAGGGACAGTCTATGGCTACACCTTC
TRBJ2-2,many,TRBV4-1,TRBD2,CASKVRGGPGELFF,TGCGCCAGCAAAGTGCGGGGGGGCCCCGGGGAGCTGTTTTTT
TRBJ1-1,-,TRBV12-3/TRBV12-4,-,CASSNRVGAFF,TGTGCCAGCAGCAACAGGGTAGGAGCTTTCTTT
TRBJ1-3,few,TRBV25-1,-,CASSEWDSGNTIYF,TGTGCCAGCAGTGAATGGGACTCTGGAAACACCATATATTTT
TRBJ2-5,-,TRBV6-5,-,CASSYGPGVGQETQYF,TGTGCCAGCAGTTACGGTCCAGGGGTCGGCCAAGAGACCCAGTACTTC
TRBJ1-2,-,TRBV29-1,-,CSVESSNARPKGYTF,TGCAGCGTTGAATCAAGTAACGCGCGTCCTAAGGGCTACACCTTC
TRBJ2-1,-,TRBV11-2,-,CASSLRASFGNNEQFF,TGTGCCAGCAGCTTACGAGCCTCCTTCGGAAATAATGAGCAGTTCTTC
TRBJ2-3,few,TRBV20-1,TRBD1,CSAPPGGSRTDTQYF,TGCAGTGCTCCCCCAGGGGGCTCTCGGACAGATACGCAGTATTTT
TRBJ2-3,-,TRBV28,-,CASSSVAGTLTDTQYF,TGTGCCAGCAGCTCCGTGGCAGGGACCCTTACAGATACGCAGTATTTT
TRBJ2-5,few,TRBV5-4,TRBD2,CASSSDGGLAVETQYF,TGTGCCAGCAGCTCGGACGGCGGACTAGCAGTGGAGACCCAGTACTTC
TRBJ2-4,medium-sized,TRBV28,TRBD2,CASRDGGVDIQYF,TGTGCCAGCAGGGACGGGGGGGTGGACATTCAGTACTTC
TRBJ2-7,few,TRBV5-1,-,CASSANRARGYEQYF,TGCGCCAGCAGCGCGAACAGGGCGCGAGGGTACGAGCAGTACTTC
TRBJ1-5,-,TRBV19,TRBD1,CASSQGQGRQHF,TGTGCCAGTAGTCAAGGACAGGGGCGTCAGCATTTT
TRBJ2-1,few,TRBV12-3/TRBV12-4,TRBD2,CASSTSLAESNEQFF,TGTGCCAGCAGTACCTCACTAGCGGAAAGTAATGAGCAGTTCTTC
TRBJ1-6,medium-sized,TRBV30,-,CAWTGTPWESSPLHF,TGTGCCTGGACCGGGACACCATGGGAAAGTTCACCCCTCCACTTT
TRBJ2-2,many,TRBV19,-,CASNRQDTGELFF,TGTGCCAGTAATCGGCAAGACACCGGGGAGCTGTTTTTT
TRBJ2-7,few,TRBV6-2/TRBV6-3,TRBD1,CASKPTGTAYEQYF,TGTGCCAGCAAACCGACCGGGACAGCCTACGAGCAGTACTTC
TRBJ1-2,few,TRBV7-6,TRBD1,CASSPLPGQDYGYTF,TGTGCCAGCAGCCCATTACCCGGACAGGACTATGGCTACACCTTC
TRBJ2-2,few,TRBV6-4,-,CASSEGIGTGELFF,TGTGCCAGCAGTGAAGGCATCGGGACCGGGGAGCTGTTTTTT
TRBJ1-5,few,TRBV6-2/TRBV6-3,-,CASKKGGDQPQHF,TGTGCCAGCAAGAAGGGCGGGGACCAGCCCCAGCATTTT
TRBJ1-1,-,TRBV30,-,CAWSFKEPVEAFF,TGTGCCTGGAGTTTCAAGGAGCCAGTTGAAGCTTTCTTT
TRBJ1-1,many,TRBV30,-,CAWKGAERAEAFF,TGTGCCTGGAAAGGGGCGGAGAGGGCTGAAGCTTTCTTT